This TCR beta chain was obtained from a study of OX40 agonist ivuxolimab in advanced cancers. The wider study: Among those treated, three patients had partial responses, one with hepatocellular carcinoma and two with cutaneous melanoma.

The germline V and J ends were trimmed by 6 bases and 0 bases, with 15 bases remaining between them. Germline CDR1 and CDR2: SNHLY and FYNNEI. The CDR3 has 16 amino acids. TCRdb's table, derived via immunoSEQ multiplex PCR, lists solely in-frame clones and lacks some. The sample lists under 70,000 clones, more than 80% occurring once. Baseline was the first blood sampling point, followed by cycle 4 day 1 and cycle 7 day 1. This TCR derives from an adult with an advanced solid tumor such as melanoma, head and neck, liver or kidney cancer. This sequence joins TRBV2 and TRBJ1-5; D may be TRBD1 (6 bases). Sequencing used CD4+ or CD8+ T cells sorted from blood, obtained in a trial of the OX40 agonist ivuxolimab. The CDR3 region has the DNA TGTGCCAGCAGCCTAACCCGACAGGTTAGCAATCAGCCCCAGCATTTT. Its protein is CASSLTRQVSNQPQHF.